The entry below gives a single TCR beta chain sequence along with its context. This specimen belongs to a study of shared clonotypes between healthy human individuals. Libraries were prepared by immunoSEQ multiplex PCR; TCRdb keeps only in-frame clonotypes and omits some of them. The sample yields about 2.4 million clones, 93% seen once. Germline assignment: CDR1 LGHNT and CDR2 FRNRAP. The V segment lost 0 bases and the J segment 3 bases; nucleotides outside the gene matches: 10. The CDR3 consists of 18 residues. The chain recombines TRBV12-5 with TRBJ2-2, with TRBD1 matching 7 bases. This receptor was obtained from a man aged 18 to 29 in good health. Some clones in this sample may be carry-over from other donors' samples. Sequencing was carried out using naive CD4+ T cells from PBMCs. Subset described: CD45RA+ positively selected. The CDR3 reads CASGLVIDRERDTGELFF. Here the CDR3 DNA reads TGTGCTAGTGGTTTGGTTATTGACAGGGAAAGGGACACCGGGGAGCTGTTTTTT.